The clone carrying this T cell receptor (beta chain) appeared once. Its target is not known. In germline, CDR1 is SEHNR, CDR2 FQNEAQ (reference sequence). Trimming took off 1 base at V and 11 bases at J, with 14 bases between the two ends. The CDR3 totals 13 residues. Documented treatment: oral pan-JAK inhibitor, 5-10 mg twice daily. Extracted RNA was reverse transcribed, and the resulting cDNA served as sequencing template. The repertoire was sequenced with immunoSEQ multiplex PCR; TCRdb's copy has only in-frame clones and lacks some. Of a few hundred thousand clones in the sample, around 65% were seen once. The data are from a study of CD8+ T cells in alopecia areata. Whole-study results and caveats: The study found tofacitinib significantly decreased scalp clonality and expanded CD8+ clones among the top 100.

This chain uses TRBV7-9 with TRBJ1-1; D remains unclear. The sequence came from a human donor with alopecia areata. Sequences were derived from CD4+ T cells sorted from blood, sampled at approximately week 42, from a patient treated with tofacitinib. CDR3 region: CASSLDSWQDAFF. CDR3 nucleotides: TGTGCCAGCAGCTTAGACTCTTGGCAGGACGCTTTCTTT.